The 16 T cell receptor beta chains below all came from one sample that was sequenced in a study of blood T cell repertoires in COVID-19. Sequenced by immunoSEQ multiplex PCR; TCRdb stores in-frame clones only, minus some. The sample has under 300,000 clones, approximately 83% seen once. Sequenced: PBMCs or T cells enriched from blood (not recorded which). All receptors come from a woman between 50 and 59 years old who had recovered from COVID-19.

The chain couples TRBV5-4 to TRBJ2-3, with D tentatively TRBD2 (6 bases). The germline V and J ends were trimmed by 2 bases and 3 bases, with 13 bases remaining between them. Per the germline V gene, CDR1 is SGHNT and CDR2 is YYREEE (reference sequence). This CDR3 is 15 amino acids long. The DNA of the CDR3 is TGTGCCAGCAGCTTCCTGGGACTGCCTACAGATACGCAGTATTTT. Protein product: CASSFLGLPTDTQYF.

The chain employs TRBV3-1 (or the pseudogene TRBV3-2) and TRBJ2-5; 8 nucleotides line up with TRBD2. The V segment lost 0 bases and the J segment 5 bases; nucleotides outside the gene matches: 8. CDR3 length: 16 amino acids. CDR1 and CDR2 from the germline V gene are LGHDT and YNNKEL (reference sequence). In DNA, the CDR3 is TGTGCCAGCAGCCAAGATCTGGGACTAGGAGGGGAGACCCAGTACTTC. This translates into CASSQDLGLGGETQYF.

The chain has TRBV7-9 and TRBJ2-1; weak D call: TRBD1 (6 bases). The CDR3 totals 13 residues. Germline V lookup: CDR1 SEHNR, CDR2 FQNEAQ (reference sequence). The V gene lost 4 bases and the J gene lost 4 bases, with 8 bases spanning the gap. This chain's CDR3 is CASSWGQYNEQFF. CDR3 coding DNA: TGTGCCAGCAGCTGGGGGCAGTACAATGAGCAGTTCTTC.

The CDR3 reads CASATLYEQYF. DNA of the CDR3: TGTGCTAGTGCCACATTATACGAGCAGTACTTC. This chain links TRBV12-5 with TRBJ2-7; D is undetermined. Germline V lookup: CDR1 LGHNT, CDR2 FRNRAP. Between the trimmed V and J ends, which lost 7 bases and 4 bases, there was a span of 8 bases. The CDR3 consists of 11 residues.

V and J are TRBV11-2 and TRBJ2-7; possibly TRBD2 for D (7 bases). V was pared by 11 bases and J by 6 bases, with 17 bases between. CDR1 is SGHAT and CDR2 is FQNNGV in the germline V gene. This CDR3 contains 12 residues. CDR3 protein: CASKGGLGEQYF. For the CDR3, the DNA is TGTGCCTCGAAGGGGGGGCTCGGCGAGCAGTACTTC.

The chain combines TRBV29-1 with TRBJ2-5, with TRBD2 matching 10 bases. Germline CDR1 SQVTM, CDR2 ANQGSEA. This CDR3 contains 13 residues. After removal of 6 bases from V and 5 bases from J, the junction contained 6 bases not matched to a gene. DNA of the CDR3: TGCAGCGTAGTCCATAGCGGGAGGGAGACCCAGTACTTC. It specifies CSVVHSGRETQYF.

This clone was seen more than once but under ten times. V is TRBV9 and J is TRBJ2-1; 8 positions match TRBD1. CDR1 and CDR2 from the germline V gene are SGDLS and YYNGEE. Losses at the gene ends were 4 bases for V and 5 bases for J; bases not matched to a gene: 5. This CDR3 region has 14 residues. DNA for the CDR3: TGTGCCAGCAGCACATGGACAGGGCACAATGAGCAGTTCTTC. Amino acids: CASSTWTGHNEQFF.

The chain combines TRBV20-1 with TRBJ2-1, with a tentative D call TRBD2 (6 bases). Per germline, CDR1 DFQATT and CDR2 SNEGSKA (reference sequence). CDR3 length equals 13 residues. Trimming removed 3 bases at V and 9 bases at J, with 15 bases between. Here the CDR3 DNA reads TGCAGTGCTAGTAATAGCGGTGGGAGTGAGCAGTTCTTC. Its protein product is CSASNSGGSEQFF.

This rearrangement joins TRBV28 to TRBJ2-2, with 7 bases that match TRBD1. Germline V lookup: CDR1 MDHEN, CDR2 SYDVKM. The CDR3 has 14 amino acids. The V segment lost 10 bases and the J segment 5 bases; nucleotides outside the gene matches: 10. The CDR3 is CAIQPGTVTGELFF. Here the CDR3 DNA reads TGTGCCATACAACCCGGGACAGTGACCGGGGAGCTGTTTTTT.

The chain is built from TRBV12-3 or TRBV12-4 and TRBJ1-5, with unresolved D. The CDR3 runs to 12 residues. Trimming took off 2 bases at V and 5 bases at J, with 4 bases between the two ends. As DNA, the CDR3 is TGTGCCAGCAGTTTACGCGATCAGCCCCAGCATTTT. Translating it yields CASSLRDQPQHF.

The V gene is TRBV5-5, the J gene TRBJ2-5; the match to TRBD2 covers 13 bases. The CDR3 is 16 amino acids. The ends lost 4 bases at V and 3 bases at J; junction bases unmatched: 6. CDR1 SGHKS and CDR2 YYEKEE come from the germline V gene (reference sequence). CDR3 region: CASSAIGLAGEETQYF. DNA of the CDR3: TGTGCCAGCAGCGCTATAGGACTAGCGGGAGAAGAGACCCAGTACTTC.

This chain links TRBV6-5 with TRBJ1-4; 8 bases are a match to TRBD1. The ends lost 5 bases at V and 7 bases at J; junction bases unmatched: 6. The CDR3 runs to 14 residues. Looked up from germline, CDR1 is MNHEY and CDR2 is SVGAGI. The CDR3 nucleotides are TGTGCCAGCAGTCGGACAGGGTCAAGTGAAAAACTGTTTTTT. Protein sequence: CASSRTGSSEKLFF.

The chain recombines TRBV14 with TRBJ2-1; a weak D match, TRBD1 (6 bases). V dropped 7 bases and J dropped 4 bases, with 11 bases sitting between them. The CDR3 length is 13 residues. Germline V lookup: CDR1 SGHDN, CDR2 FVKESK. DNA for the CDR3: TGTGCCAGCACCCCGGGGACATACAATGAGCAGTTCTTC. This encodes CASTPGTYNEQFF.

V usage is TRBV4-1 and J usage is TRBJ2-5, with D possibly matching TRBD2 (5 bases). The length of the CDR3 is 13 residues. V gave up 6 bases and J gave up 4 bases, with 12 bases separating them. Germline V CDR1 and CDR2: MGHRA, YSYEKL. In nucleotides, the CDR3 is TGCGCCAGCAGATTTACCGGAGGAGAGACCCAGTACTTC. Its translation: CASRFTGGETQYF.

The rearrangement joins TRBV15 to TRBJ2-1; the D gene is possibly TRBD1 (5 bases). Germline V gene sequence: CDR1 LNHNV, CDR2 YYDKDF (reference sequence). The CDR3 spans 15 residues. V was clipped by 3 bases and J by 5 bases, with 14 bases between them. The CDR3 loop reads CATSSLFGHHNEQFF. CDR3 nucleotides: TGTGCCACCAGCAGTCTATTCGGACATCACAATGAGCAGTTCTTC.

The chain couples TRBV7-9 to TRBJ2-3, with a weak D call TRBD1 (6 bases). CDR1 and CDR2 (germline): SEHNR, FQNEAQ (reference sequence). The CDR3 has 15 residues. The V gene lost 5 bases and the J gene lost 3 bases, with 15 bases spanning the gap. The CDR3 nucleotides are TGTGCCAGCAGCCCCCGAGGGGGAGAAACAGATACGCAGTATTTT. It translates to CASSPRGGETDTQYF.